This T cell receptor (beta chain) stems from a study of kidney transplant recipient with SARS-CoV-2 infection. MiXCR, run by TCRdb on the reads, gives a single entry per CDR3 protein. The sample holds roughly 230,000 distinct CDR3 sequences, under 35% seen once. The germline CDR1 and CDR2 sequences are DFQATT and SNEGSKA (reference sequence). The CDR3 is 15 residues long. Trimming cost V 3 bases and J 7 bases; bases outside gene matches: 11. The starting material was a blood sample, obtained at baseline and between days 110 and 120 from a kidney transplant recipient. The TCR originated in a male patient in his thirties who had COVID-19 and was a kidney transplant recipient. The graft donor may account for some of the T cells. The chain has TRBV20-1 and TRBJ2-5; 10 bases are shared with TRBD2. CDR3 nucleotides: TGCAGTGCTAGCAGCGGGACTAGCGTCAACTTGACCCAGTACTTC. Protein product: CSASSGTSVNLTQYF.